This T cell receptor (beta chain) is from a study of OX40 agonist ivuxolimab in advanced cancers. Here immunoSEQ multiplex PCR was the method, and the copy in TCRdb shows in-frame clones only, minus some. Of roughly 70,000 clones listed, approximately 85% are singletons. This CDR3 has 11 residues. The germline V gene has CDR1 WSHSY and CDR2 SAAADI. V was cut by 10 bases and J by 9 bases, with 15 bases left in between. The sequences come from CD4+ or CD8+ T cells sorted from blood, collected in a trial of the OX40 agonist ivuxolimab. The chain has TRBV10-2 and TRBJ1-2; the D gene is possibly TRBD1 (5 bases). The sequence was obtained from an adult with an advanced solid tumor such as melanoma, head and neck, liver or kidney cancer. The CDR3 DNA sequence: TGCGCCATCCACCGGGACGGAAGCTACACCTTC. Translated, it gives CAIHRDGSYTF.